The clone carrying this TCR beta chain has at least ten counts. The data were obtained in a study of spatial heterogeneity in lung cancer. Study as a whole: There were, on average, more than eight raw-read appearances for each unique TCR and UMI combination.

The CDR3 has 14 amino acids. Germline V gene lookup returns CDR1 ENHRY and CDR2 SYGVKD. J lost 4 bases, V lost 7 bases, and 7 bases had no gene match. MiXCR was run by TCRdb on the 5' RACE reads, yielding one entry per CDR3 protein. The sample holds some 7,000 distinct CDR3 sequences, around 7% seen once. Time point denoted: sample taken at primary tumor resection. Unsorted samples of tumor, nontumor lung or frozen PBMC had their whole RNA sequenced. The rearrangement uses TRBV10-3 and TRBJ2-3; the match to TRBD1 covers 8 bases. The sequenced sample was PBMCs, obtained at surgery. The source of this sequence is a male donor with early-stage non-small cell lung cancer. CDR3 loop: CAIKVTQGADTQYF. For the CDR3, the DNA is TGTGCCATCAAGGTAACACAGGGGGCAGATACGCAGTATTTT.